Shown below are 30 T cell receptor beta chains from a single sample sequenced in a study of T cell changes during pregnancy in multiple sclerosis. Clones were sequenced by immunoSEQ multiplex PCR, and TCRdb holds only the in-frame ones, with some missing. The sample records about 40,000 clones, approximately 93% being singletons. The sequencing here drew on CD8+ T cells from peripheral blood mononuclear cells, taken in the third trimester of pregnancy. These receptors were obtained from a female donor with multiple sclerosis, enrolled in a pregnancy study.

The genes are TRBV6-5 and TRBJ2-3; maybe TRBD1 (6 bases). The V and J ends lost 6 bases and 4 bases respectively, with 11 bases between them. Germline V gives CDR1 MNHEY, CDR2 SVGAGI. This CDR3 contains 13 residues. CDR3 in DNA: TGTGCCAGCAGACAACAGGGATCAGATACGCAGTATTTT. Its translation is CASRQQGSDTQYF.

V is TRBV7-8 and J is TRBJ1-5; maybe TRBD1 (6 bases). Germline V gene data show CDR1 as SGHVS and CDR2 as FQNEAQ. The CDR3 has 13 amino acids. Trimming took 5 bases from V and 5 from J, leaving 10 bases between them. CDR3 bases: TGTGCCAGCAGCACAAACAGGGATCAGCCCCAGCATTTT. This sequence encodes CASSTNRDQPQHF.

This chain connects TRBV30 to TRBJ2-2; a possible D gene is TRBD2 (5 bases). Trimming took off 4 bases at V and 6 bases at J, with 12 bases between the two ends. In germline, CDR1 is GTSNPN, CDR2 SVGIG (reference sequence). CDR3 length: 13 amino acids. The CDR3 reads CAWTNEGAGELFF. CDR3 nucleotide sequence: TGTGCCTGGACAAATGAGGGAGCCGGGGAGCTGTTTTTT.

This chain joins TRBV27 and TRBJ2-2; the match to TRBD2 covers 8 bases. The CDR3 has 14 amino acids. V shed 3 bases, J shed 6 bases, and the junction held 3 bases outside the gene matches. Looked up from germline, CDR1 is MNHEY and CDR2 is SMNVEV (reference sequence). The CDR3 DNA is TGTGCCAGCAGTTTGGGGCGGGGGGCCGGGGAGCTGTTTTTT. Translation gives CASSLGRGAGELFF.

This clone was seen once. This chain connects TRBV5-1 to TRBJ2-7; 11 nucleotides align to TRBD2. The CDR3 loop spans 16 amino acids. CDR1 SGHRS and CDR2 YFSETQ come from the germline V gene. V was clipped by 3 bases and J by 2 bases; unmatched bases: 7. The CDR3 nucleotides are TGCGCCAGCAGCTCATACGGGACTAGCGGCCCCTACGAGCAGTACTTC. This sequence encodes CASSSYGTSGPYEQYF.

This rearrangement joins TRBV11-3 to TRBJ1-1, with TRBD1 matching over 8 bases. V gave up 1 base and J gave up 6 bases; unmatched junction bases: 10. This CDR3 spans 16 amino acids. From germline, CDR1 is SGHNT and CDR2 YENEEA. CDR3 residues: CASSLGVETGGSEAFF. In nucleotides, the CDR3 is TGTGCCAGCAGCTTAGGGGTTGAAACAGGGGGGTCTGAAGCTTTCTTT.

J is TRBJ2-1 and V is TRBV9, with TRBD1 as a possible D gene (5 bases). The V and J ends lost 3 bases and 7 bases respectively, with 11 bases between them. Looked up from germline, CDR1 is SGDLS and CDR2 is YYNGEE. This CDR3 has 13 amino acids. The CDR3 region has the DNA TGTGCCAGCAGCGCACCCAGGGTAAATGAGCAGTTCTTC. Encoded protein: CASSAPRVNEQFF.

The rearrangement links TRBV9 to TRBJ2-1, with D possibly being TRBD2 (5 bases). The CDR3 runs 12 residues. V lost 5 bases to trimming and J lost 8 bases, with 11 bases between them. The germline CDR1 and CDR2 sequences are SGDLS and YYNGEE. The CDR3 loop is CASSSPGDEQFF. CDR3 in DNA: TGTGCCAGCAGTTCTCCCGGGGATGAGCAGTTCTTC. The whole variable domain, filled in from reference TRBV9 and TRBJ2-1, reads DSGVTQTPKHLITATGQRVTLRCSPRSGDLSVYWYQQSLDQGLQFLIQYYNGEERAKGNILERFSAQQFPDLHSELNLSSLELGDSALYFCASSSPGDEQFFGPGTRLTVL.

The CDR3, as DNA: TGTGCCAGCAGTGAGATCCCTAGCGGGGGGTACAATGAGCAGTTCTTC. Translating gives CASSEIPSGGYNEQFF. This chain uses TRBV6-1 with TRBJ2-1; 11 bases are shared with TRBD2. CDR1 and CDR2 from the germline V gene are MNHNS and SASEGT. The CDR3 sequence is 16 residues long. V dropped 3 bases and J dropped 4; count of bases not matched to a gene: 5.

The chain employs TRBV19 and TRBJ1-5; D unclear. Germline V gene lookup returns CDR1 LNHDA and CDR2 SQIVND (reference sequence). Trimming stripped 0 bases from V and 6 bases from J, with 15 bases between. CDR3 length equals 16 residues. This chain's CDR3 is CASSIDFTGFLQPQHF. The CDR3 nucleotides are TGTGCCAGTAGTATAGATTTTACGGGGTTCCTTCAGCCCCAGCATTTT.

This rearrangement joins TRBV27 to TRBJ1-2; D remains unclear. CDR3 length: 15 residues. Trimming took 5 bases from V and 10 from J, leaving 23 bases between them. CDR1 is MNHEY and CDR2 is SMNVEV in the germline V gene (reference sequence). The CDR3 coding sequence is TGTGCCAGCAGTCCCGAGCCAGGCTCCCTTTTCTACTACACCTTC. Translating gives CASSPEPGSLFYYTF.

CDR3 nucleotides: TGTGCCAGCAGCTCGCCGTCGAGCGGGGGCGAGACACCCCTCCACTTT. It specifies CASSSPSSGGETPLHF. This chain uses TRBV5-6 with TRBJ1-6, with D maybe TRBD1 (6 bases). The germline CDR1 and CDR2 sequences are SGHDT and YYEEEE. Trimming stripped 3 bases from V and 11 bases from J, with 21 bases between. The CDR3 contains 16 residues.

CDR3: CASSLDSSTDTQYF. DNA of the CDR3: TGTGCCAGCAGCCTTGACTCTAGCACAGATACGCAGTATTTT. The V gene is TRBV28, the J gene TRBJ2-3; D gene unclear. Germline assignment: CDR1 MDHEN and CDR2 SYDVKM. Trimming cost V 6 bases and J 0 bases, with 10 bases left between them. The CDR3 covers 14 residues.

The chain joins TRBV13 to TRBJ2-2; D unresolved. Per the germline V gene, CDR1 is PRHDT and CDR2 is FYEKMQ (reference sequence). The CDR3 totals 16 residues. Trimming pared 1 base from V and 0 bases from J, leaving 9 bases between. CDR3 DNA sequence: TGTGCCAGCAGCTTAGAACAGAACGCGAACACCGGGGAGCTGTTTTTT. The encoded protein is CASSLEQNANTGELFF.

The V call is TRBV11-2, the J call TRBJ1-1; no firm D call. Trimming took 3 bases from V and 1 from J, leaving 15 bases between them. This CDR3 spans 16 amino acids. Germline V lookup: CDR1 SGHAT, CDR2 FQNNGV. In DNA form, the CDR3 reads TGTGCCAGCAGCTTTTGGTCGCGGGAGACGAACACTGAAGCTTTCTTT. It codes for CASSFWSRETNTEAFF.

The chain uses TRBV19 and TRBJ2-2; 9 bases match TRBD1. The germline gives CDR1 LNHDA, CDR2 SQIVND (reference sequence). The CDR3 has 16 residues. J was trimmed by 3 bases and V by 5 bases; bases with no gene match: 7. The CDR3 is CASSPTGGGYTGELFF. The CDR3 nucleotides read TGTGCCAGTAGTCCGACAGGGGGAGGGTACACCGGGGAGCTGTTTTTT.

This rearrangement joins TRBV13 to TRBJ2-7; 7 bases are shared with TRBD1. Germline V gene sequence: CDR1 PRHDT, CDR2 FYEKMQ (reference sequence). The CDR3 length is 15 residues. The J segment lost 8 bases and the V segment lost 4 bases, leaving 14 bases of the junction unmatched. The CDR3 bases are TGTGCCAGCAGCTCGATCCGGGACAGTGAAGAGCAGCAGTACTTC. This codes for CASSSIRDSEEQQYF.

The CDR3 nucleotides are TGTGCCAGCAGTCCAGGGGTAGGCGACACTGAAGCTTTCTTT. It codes for CASSPGVGDTEAFF. This chain uses TRBV6-5 with TRBJ1-1, with D possibly TRBD1 on 6 matching bases. Per germline, CDR1 MNHEY and CDR2 SVGAGI. V shed 5 bases and J shed 3 bases, with 13 bases lying between them. There are 14 residues in the CDR3.

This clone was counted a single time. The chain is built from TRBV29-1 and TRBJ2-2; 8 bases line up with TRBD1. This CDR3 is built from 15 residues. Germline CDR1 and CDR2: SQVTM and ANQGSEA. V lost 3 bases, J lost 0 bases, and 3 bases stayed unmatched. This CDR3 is CSVDGQGTNTGELFF. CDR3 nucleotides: TGCAGCGTTGACGGACAGGGAACGAACACCGGGGAGCTGTTTTTT.

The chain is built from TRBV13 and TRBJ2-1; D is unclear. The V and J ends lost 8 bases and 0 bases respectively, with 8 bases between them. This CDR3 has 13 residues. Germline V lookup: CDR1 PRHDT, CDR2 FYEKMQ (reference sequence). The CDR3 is CASAATSYNEQFF. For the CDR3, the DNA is TGTGCCAGCGCGGCAACCTCCTACAATGAGCAGTTCTTC.

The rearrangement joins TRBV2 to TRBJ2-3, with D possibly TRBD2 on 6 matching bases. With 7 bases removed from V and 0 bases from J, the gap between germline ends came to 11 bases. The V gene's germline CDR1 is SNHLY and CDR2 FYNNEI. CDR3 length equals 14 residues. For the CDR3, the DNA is TGTGCCAGCAAGATTGGGGGGAGCACAGATACGCAGTATTTT. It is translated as CASKIGGSTDTQYF.

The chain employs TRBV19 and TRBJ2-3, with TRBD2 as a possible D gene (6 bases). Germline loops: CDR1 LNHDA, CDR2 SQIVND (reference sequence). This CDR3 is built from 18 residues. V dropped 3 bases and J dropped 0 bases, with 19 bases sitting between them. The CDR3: CASSMGRGRTISTDTQYF. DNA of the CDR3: TGTGCCAGTAGTATGGGGCGGGGCCGGACCATTAGCACAGATACGCAGTATTTT.

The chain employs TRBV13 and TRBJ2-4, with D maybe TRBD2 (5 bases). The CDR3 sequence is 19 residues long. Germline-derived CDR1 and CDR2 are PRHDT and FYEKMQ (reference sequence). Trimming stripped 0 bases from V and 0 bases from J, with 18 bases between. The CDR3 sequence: CASSLGTEAEVLAKNIQYF. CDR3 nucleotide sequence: TGTGCCAGCAGCTTAGGGACGGAGGCGGAAGTTTTAGCCAAAAACATTCAGTACTTC.

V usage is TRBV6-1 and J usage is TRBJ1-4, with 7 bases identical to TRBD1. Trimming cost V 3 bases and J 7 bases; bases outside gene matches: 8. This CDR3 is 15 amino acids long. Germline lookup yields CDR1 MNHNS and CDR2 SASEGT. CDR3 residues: CASSEEGGIGEKLFF. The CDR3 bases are TGTGCCAGCAGTGAGGAAGGGGGCATTGGTGAAAAACTGTTTTTT.

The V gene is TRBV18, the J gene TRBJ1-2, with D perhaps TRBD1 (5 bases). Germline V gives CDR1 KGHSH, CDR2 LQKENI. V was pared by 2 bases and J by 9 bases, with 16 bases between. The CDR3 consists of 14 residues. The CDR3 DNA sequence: TGTGCCAGCTCACCAGTCTCCGGACATGAACGCTACACCTTC. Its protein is CASSPVSGHERYTF.

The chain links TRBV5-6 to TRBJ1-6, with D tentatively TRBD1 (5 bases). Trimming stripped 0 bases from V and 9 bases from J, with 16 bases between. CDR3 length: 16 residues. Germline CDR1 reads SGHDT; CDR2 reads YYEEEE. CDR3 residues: CASSLGRGPRPSPLHF. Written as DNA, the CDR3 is TGTGCCAGCAGCTTGGGGAGGGGCCCTCGGCCTTCACCCCTCCACTTT.

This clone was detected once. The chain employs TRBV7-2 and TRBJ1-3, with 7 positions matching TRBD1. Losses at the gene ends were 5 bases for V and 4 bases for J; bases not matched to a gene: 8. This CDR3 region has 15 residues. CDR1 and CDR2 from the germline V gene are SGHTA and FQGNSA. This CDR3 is CASSPNTGAGNTIYF. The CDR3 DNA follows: TGTGCCAGCAGCCCTAACACAGGGGCCGGAAACACCATATATTTT.

This CDR3 is CASSPVGGDEKLFF. CDR3 bases: TGTGCCAGCTCACCCGTCGGGGGAGATGAAAAACTGTTTTTT. The rearrangement joins TRBV18 to TRBJ1-4, with D tentatively TRBD1 (5 bases). The germline V gene has CDR1 KGHSH and CDR2 LQKENI. The length of the CDR3 is 14 residues. Trimming took 3 bases from V and 6 from J, leaving 11 bases between them.

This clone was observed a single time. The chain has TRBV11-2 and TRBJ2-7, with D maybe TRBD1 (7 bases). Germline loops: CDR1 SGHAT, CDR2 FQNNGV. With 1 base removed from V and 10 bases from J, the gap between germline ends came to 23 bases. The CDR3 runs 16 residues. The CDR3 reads CASSLAGQTGRLVQYF. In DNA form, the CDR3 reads TGTGCCAGCAGCTTAGCCGGTCAGACAGGGAGGCTGGTACAGTACTTC. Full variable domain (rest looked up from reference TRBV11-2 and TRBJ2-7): EAGVAQSPRYKIIEKRQSVAFWCNPISGHATLYWYQQILGQGPKLLIQFQNNGVVDDSQLPKDRFSAERLKGVDSTLKIQPAKLEDSAVYLCASSLAGQTGRLVQYFGPGTRLTVT.

The DNA of the CDR3 is TGCGCCAGCAGCCCGCCCGGGACAGGGGGCTTCGGGAACACTGAAGCTTTCTTT. It encodes CASSPPGTGGFGNTEAFF. The chain links TRBV5-1 to TRBJ1-1; TRBD1 matches at 12 bases. The CDR3 has 18 residues. The germline CDR1 and CDR2 sequences are SGHRS and YFSETQ. V was clipped by 4 bases and J by 1 base; unmatched bases: 11.